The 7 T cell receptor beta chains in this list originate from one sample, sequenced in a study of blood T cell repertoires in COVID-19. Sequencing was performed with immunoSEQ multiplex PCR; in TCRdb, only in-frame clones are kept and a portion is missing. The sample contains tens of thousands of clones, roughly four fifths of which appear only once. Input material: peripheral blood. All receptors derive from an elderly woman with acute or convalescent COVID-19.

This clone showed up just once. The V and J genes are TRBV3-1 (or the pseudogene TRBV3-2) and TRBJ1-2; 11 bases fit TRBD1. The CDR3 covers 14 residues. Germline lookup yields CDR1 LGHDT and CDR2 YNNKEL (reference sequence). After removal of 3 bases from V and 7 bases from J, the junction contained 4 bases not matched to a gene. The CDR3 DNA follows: TGTGCCAGCAGCCACTGGACAGGGGGCTTTGGCTACACCTTC. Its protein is CASSHWTGGFGYTF.

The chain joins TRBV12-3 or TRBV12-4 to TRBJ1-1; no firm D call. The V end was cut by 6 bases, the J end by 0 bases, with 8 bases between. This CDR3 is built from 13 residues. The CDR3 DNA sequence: TGTGCCAGCAGCCGGGGTCTGAACACTGAAGCTTTCTTT. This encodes CASSRGLNTEAFF.

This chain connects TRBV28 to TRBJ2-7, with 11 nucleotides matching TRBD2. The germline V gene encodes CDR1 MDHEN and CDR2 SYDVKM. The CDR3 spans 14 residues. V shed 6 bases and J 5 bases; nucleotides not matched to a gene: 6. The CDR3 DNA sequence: TGTGCCAGCAGCGCACTAGCGGGAGTAGACGAGCAGTACTTC. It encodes CASSALAGVDEQYF.

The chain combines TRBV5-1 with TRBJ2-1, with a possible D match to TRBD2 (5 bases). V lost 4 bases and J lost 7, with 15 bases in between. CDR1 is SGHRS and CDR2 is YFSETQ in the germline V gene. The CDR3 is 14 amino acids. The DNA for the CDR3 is TGCGCCAGCAGCCCAAGAGGGATGAGGAATGAGCAGTTCTTC. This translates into CASSPRGMRNEQFF.

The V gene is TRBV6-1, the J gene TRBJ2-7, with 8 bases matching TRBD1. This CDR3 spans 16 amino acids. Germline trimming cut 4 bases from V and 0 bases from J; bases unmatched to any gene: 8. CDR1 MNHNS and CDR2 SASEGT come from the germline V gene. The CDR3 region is CASSGRDRKSSYEQYF. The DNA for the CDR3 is TGTGCCAGCAGTGGCCGGGACAGGAAGAGCTCCTACGAGCAGTACTTC.

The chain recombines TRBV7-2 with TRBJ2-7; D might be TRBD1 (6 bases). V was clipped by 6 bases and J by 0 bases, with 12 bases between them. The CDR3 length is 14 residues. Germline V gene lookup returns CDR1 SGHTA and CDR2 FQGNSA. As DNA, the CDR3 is TGTGCCAGCAGTTCGACAGGACACTCCTACGAGCAGTACTTC. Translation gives CASSSTGHSYEQYF.

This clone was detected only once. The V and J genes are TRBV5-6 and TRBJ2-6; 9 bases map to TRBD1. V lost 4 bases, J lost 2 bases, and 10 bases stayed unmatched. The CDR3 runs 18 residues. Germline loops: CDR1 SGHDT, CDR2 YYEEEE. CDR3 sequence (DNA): TGTGCCAGCAGCAGAGTCCGGGACAGGGTGGCTGGGGCCAACGTCCTGACTTTC. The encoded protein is CASSRVRDRVAGANVLTF.